The present T cell receptor (beta chain) was sequenced within a study of neurological immune-mediated disorders. Overall study context: There were 34 multiple sclerosis patients; approximately 30 were relapsing-remitting and 3 were secondary progressive.

This clonotype has a count of ten or more. Its specificity is not known. TCRdb used MiXCR to reprocess the 5' RACE reads, holding one entry per CDR3 protein. The sample records tens of thousands of distinct CDR3 sequences, 2.5% to 3% being singletons. Trimming shortened V by 0 bases and J by 3 bases, and 6 bases separated the two germline ends. The CDR3 runs to 12 residues. From germline, CDR1 is DFQATT and CDR2 SNEGSKA (reference sequence). Findings and caveats of the study: When the repertoires were grouped phylogenetically, those of 18 of the 34 multiple sclerosis patients came together in a single cluster of related CDR3 sequences, which points to a possible repertoire-level signature. Multiple sclerosis, the disease with the least TCR clonal expansion, fell below healthy controls, whereas HTLV-1-associated myelopathy showed the most.

Libraries used 2 million unsorted PBMCs kept frozen in RNAlater. The clonotype comes from a woman aged 25 to 39 with multiple sclerosis. Sequencing used PBMCs. V gene TRBV20-1 combines with J gene TRBJ2-7, with D uncertain. The CDR3 protein is CSAREGFYEQYF. The CDR3 bases are TGCAGTGCTAGAGAGGGCTTCTACGAGCAGTACTTC.